These T cell receptor beta chains were read from a single sample in a study of cytomegalovirus exposure and HLA in healthy donors. Produced via immunoSEQ multiplex PCR; TCRdb's table is partial and in-frame only. The repertoire holds roughly 180,000 clones, about 9.4% seen once, with 1% to 1.5% in the top ten. The material sequenced was PBMCs. The source is a woman aged 25-40 years in good health and CMV-seropositive. Both conserved end residues are part of each CDR3. Fields, in order: clone size, V gene, D gene, J gene, CDR3 protein, CDR3 DNA. A D gene is named only where the DNA matches it firmly. Part of the rows lack a size; the others show once, few, many or a class for expanded clones.

clone_size: few
v_call: TRBV2
d_call: .
j_call: TRBJ2-7
cdr3_aa: CASSDPGSLGFYEQYF
cdr3_nt: TGTGCCAGCAGTGACCCGGGATCCCTGGGGTTCTACGAGCAGTACTTC

clone_size: .
v_call: TRBV29-1
d_call: .
j_call: TRBJ1-2
cdr3_aa: CSVLPKGLGDYGYTF
cdr3_nt: TGCAGCGTCCTCCCTAAGGGGTTAGGCGACTATGGCTACACCTTC

clone_size: .
v_call: TRBV10-3
d_call: TRBD1
j_call: TRBJ2-5
cdr3_aa: CAISDRGKEETQYF
cdr3_nt: TGTGCCATCAGTGACAGGGGGAAGGAAGAGACCCAGTACTTC

clone_size: few
v_call: TRBV19
d_call: .
j_call: TRBJ2-2
cdr3_aa: CASAGTPNTGELFF
cdr3_nt: TGTGCCAGTGCCGGGACACCGAACACCGGGGAGCTGTTTTTT

clone_size: .
v_call: TRBV9
d_call: TRBD2
j_call: TRBJ2-3
cdr3_aa: CASSVAEGLATDTQYF
cdr3_nt: TGTGCCAGCAGCGTAGCAGAGGGACTAGCGACAGATACGCAGTATTTT

clone_size: .
v_call: TRBV13
d_call: TRBD2
j_call: TRBJ2-2
cdr3_aa: CARTLAGTSRNTGELFF
cdr3_nt: TGTGCCAGAACTCTAGCGGGGACTAGCCGCAACACCGGGGAGCTGTTTTTT

clone_size: .
v_call: TRBV6-5
d_call: .
j_call: TRBJ2-7
cdr3_aa: CASSYSAEVSYEQYF
cdr3_nt: TGTGCCAGCAGTTACAGTGCGGAGGTCTCCTACGAGCAGTACTTC

clone_size: few
v_call: TRBV6-1
d_call: .
j_call: TRBJ2-1
cdr3_aa: CASSEYGPANEQFF
cdr3_nt: TGTGCCAGCAGTGAATATGGCCCTGCCAATGAGCAGTTCTTC

clone_size: .
v_call: TRBV27
d_call: TRBD2
j_call: TRBJ2-3
cdr3_aa: CASSVLAPGLGDSDTQYF
cdr3_nt: TGTGCCAGCAGTGTCCTCGCTCCGGGACTAGGTGATTCAGATACGCAGTATTTT

clone_size: few
v_call: TRBV7-9
d_call: TRBD2
j_call: TRBJ2-1
cdr3_aa: CASTPAGENYNEQFF
cdr3_nt: TGTGCCAGCACCCCAGCGGGAGAAAACTACAATGAGCAGTTCTTC